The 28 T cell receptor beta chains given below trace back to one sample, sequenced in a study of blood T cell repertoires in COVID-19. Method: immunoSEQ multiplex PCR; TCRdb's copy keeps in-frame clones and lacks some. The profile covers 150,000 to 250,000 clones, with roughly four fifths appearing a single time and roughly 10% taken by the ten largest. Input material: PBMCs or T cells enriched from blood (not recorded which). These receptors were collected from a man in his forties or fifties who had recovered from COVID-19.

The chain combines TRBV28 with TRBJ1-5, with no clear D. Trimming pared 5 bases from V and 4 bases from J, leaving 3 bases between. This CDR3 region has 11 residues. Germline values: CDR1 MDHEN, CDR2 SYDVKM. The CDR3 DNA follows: TGTGCCAGCAGTCAAAATCAGCCCCAGCATTTT. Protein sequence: CASSQNQPQHF.

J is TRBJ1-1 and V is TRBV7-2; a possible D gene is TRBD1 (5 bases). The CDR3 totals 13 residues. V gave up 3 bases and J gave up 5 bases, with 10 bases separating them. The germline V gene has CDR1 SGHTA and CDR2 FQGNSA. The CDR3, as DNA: TGTGCCAGCAGCTTTCGGGGGAGGACTGAAGCTTTCTTT. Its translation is CASSFRGRTEAFF.

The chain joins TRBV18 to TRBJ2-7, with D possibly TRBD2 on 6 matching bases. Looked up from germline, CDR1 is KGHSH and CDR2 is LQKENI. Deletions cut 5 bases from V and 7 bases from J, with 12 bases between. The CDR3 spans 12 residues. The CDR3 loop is CASSSRSGEQYF. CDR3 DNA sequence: TGTGCCAGCTCATCAAGGAGCGGGGAGCAGTACTTC.

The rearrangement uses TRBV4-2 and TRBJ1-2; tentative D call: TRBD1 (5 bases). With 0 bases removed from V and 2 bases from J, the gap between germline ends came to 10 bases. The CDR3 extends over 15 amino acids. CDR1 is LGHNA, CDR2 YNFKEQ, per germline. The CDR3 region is CASSQEGVVNYGYTF. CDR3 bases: TGTGCCAGCAGCCAAGAAGGGGTCGTAAACTATGGCTACACCTTC.

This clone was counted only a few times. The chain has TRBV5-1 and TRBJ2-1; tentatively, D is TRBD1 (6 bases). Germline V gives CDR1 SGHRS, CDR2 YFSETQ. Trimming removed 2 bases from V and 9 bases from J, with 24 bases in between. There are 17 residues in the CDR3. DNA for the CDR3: TGCGCCAGCAGCTTAGGTACAGGGTTTCTCCGGGGAAGTGAGCAGTTCTTC. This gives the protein CASSLGTGFLRGSEQFF.

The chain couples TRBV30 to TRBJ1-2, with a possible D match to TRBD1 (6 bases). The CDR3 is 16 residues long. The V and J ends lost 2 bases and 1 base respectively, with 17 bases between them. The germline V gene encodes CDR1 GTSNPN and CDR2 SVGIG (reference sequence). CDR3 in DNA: TGTGCCTGGAGTTCAGTGGGGACACCTCTTAACTATGGCTACACCTTC. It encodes CAWSSVGTPLNYGYTF.

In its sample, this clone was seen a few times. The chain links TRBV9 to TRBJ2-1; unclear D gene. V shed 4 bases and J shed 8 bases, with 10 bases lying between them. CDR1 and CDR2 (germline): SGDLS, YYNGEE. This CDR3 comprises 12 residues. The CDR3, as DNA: TGTGCCAGCAGCCAGAACGCAGATGAGCAGTTCTTC. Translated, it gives CASSQNADEQFF.

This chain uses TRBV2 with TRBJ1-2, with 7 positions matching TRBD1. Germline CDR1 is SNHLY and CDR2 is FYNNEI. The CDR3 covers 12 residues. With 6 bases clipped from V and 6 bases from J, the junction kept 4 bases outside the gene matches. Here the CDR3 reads CASRDQGDGYTF. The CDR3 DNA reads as TGTGCCAGCAGGGACCAGGGGGATGGCTACACCTTC.

In DNA form, the CDR3 reads TGTGCCAGCAGCCAAGATGGGTTATACGGGACCGGGGAGCTGTTTTTT. Translated, it gives CASSQDGLYGTGELFF. This chain connects TRBV3-1 (or the pseudogene TRBV3-2) to TRBJ2-2, with D unclear. The germline gives CDR1 LGHDT, CDR2 YNNKEL (reference sequence). The CDR3 totals 16 residues. Trimming pared 0 bases from V and 5 bases from J, leaving 13 bases between.

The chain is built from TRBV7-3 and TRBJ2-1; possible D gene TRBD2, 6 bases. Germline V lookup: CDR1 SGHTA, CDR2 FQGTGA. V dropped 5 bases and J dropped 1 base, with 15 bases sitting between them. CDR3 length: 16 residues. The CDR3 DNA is TGTGCCAGCAGCCCCGTGGGGACTTTGTCCTACAATGAGCAGTTCTTC. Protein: CASSPVGTLSYNEQFF.

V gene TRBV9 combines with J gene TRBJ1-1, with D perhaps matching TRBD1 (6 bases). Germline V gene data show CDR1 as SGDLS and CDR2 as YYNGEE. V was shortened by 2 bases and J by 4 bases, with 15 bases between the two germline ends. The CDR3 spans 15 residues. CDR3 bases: TGTGCCAGCAGCGTTTTAGGGGGTACTGGCACTGAAGCTTTCTTT. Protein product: CASSVLGGTGTEAFF.

The CDR3 is CASSVTGGTEAFF. DNA of the CDR3: TGTGCCAGCAGTGTAACCGGGGGCACTGAAGCTTTCTTT. The chain carries TRBV2 and TRBJ1-1; D possibly corresponds to TRBD1 (5 bases). The germline V gene has CDR1 SNHLY and CDR2 FYNNEI. V lost 4 bases, J lost 4 bases, and 10 bases lay in between. This CDR3 contains 13 residues.

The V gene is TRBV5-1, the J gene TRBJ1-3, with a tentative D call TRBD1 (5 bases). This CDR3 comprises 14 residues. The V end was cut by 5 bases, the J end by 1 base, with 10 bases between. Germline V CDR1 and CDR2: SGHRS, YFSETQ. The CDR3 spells CASRPQVSGNTIYF. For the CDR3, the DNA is TGCGCCAGCAGGCCACAGGTATCTGGAAACACCATATATTTT.

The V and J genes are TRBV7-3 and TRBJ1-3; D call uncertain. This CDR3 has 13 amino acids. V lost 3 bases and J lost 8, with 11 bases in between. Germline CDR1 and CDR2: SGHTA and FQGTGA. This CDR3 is CASSFREVDTIYF. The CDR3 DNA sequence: TGTGCCAGCAGCTTCCGGGAGGTGGACACCATATATTTT.

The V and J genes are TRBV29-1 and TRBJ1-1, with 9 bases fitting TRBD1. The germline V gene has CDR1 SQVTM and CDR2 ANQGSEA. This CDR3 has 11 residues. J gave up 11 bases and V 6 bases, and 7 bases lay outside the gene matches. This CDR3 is CSVRGQGEAFF. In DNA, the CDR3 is TGCAGCGTGAGGGGACAGGGTGAGGCTTTCTTT.

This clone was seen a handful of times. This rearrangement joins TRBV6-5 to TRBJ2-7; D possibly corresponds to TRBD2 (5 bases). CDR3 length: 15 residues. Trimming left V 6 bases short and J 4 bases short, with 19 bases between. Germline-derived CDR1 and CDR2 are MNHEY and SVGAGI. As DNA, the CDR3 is TGTGCCAGCAGCCGTCGTAGCGAGTACGTATACGAGCAGTACGTC. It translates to CASSRRSEYVYEQYV.

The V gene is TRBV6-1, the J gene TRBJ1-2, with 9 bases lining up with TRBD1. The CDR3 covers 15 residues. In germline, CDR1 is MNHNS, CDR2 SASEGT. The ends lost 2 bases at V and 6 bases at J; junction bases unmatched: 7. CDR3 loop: CASSELDRGVHGYTF. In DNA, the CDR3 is TGTGCCAGCAGTGAATTGGACAGGGGTGTGCATGGCTACACCTTC.

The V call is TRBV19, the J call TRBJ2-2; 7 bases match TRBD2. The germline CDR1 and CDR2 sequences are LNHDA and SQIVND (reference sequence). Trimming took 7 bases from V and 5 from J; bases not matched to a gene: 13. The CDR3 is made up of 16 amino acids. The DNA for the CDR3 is TGTGCCAGTATCAGCGGGGTTAGTGTCGGAACCGGGGAGCTGTTTTTT. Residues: CASISGVSVGTGELFF. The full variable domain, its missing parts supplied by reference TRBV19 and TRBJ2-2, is DGGITQSPKYLFRKEGQNVTLSCEQNLNHDAMYWYRQDPGQGLRLIYYSQIVNDFQKGDIAEGYSVSREKKESFPLTVTSAQKNPTAFYLCASISGVSVGTGELFFGEGSRLTVL.

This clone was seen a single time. CDR3 sequence (DNA): TGTGCCAGCAGAGCCGCCGGGTTTGTAACTGAAGCTTTCTTT. It translates to CASRAAGFVTEAFF. The chain is built from TRBV6-5 and TRBJ1-1; D remains ambiguous. The CDR3 has 14 residues. Germline CDR1 reads MNHEY; CDR2 reads SVGAGI. Trimming pared 6 bases from V and 5 bases from J, leaving 16 bases between.

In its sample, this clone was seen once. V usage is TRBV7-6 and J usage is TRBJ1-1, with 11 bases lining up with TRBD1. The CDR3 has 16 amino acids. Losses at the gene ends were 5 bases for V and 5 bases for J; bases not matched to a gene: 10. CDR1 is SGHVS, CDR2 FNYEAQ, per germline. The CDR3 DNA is TGTGCCAGCAGCCGAGGGACAGGGGGAGGAAGAACTGAAGCTTTCTTT. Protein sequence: CASSRGTGGGRTEAFF.

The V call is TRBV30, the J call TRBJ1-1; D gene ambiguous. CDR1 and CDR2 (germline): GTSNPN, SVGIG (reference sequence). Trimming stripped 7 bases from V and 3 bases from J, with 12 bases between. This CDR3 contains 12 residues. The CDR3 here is CALKPVDTEAFF. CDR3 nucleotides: TGTGCCTTGAAACCAGTCGACACTGAAGCTTTCTTT.

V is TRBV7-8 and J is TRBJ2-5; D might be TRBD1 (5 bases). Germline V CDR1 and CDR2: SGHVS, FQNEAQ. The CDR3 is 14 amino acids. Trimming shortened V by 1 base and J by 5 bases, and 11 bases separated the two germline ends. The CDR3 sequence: CASSLGTNRETQYF. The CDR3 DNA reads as TGTGCCAGCAGCTTAGGGACAAATAGGGAGACCCAGTACTTC.

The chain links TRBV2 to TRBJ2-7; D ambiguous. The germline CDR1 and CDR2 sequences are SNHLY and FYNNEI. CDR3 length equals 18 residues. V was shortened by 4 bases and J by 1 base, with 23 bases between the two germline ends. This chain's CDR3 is CASSVITAFEILSYEQYF. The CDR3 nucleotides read TGTGCCAGCAGTGTTATAACCGCATTCGAGATCCTATCCTACGAGCAGTACTTC.

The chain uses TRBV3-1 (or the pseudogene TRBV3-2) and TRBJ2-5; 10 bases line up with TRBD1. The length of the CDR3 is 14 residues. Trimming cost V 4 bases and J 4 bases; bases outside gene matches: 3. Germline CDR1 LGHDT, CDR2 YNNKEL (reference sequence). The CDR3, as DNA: TGTGCCAGCAGCCGACAGGGGGCGTCAGAGACCCAGTACTTC. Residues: CASSRQGASETQYF.

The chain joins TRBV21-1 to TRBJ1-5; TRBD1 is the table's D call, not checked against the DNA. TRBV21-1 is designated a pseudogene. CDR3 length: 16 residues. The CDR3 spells CASSYPSGQKHQPQHF. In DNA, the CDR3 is TGTGCCAGCAGCTATCCCTCCGGACAGAAGCATCAGCCCCAGCATTTT.

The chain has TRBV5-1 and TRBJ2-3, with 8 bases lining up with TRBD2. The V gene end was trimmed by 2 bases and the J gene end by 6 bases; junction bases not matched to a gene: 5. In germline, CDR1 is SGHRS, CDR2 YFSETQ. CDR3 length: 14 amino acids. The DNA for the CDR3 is TGCGCCAGCAGCTTCTGGACTAGCTCCGATACGCAGTATTTT. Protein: CASSFWTSSDTQYF.

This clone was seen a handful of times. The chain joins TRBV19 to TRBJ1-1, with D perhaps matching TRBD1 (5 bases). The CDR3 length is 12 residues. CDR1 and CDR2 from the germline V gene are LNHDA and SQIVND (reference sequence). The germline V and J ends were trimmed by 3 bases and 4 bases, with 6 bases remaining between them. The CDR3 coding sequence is TGTGCCAGTAGTATGGGGGGCACTGAAGCTTTCTTT. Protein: CASSMGGTEAFF.

The CDR3 DNA sequence: TGTGCCAGTAGTCCCAGACAGGGGCGGACTAACTATGGCTACACCTTC. Its translation is CASSPRQGRTNYGYTF. This chain joins TRBV19 and TRBJ1-2, with TRBD1 matching 8 bases. CDR1 and CDR2 (germline): LNHDA, SQIVND (reference sequence). CDR3 length equals 16 residues. V dropped 5 bases and J dropped 0; count of bases not matched to a gene: 8.